This is a list of T cell receptor beta chains from one sample in a study of cytomegalovirus exposure and HLA in healthy donors. Clones were read by immunoSEQ multiplex PCR, and TCRdb kept only the in-frame ones, dropping some. The repertoire holds 140,000 to 150,000 clones, with roughly 78% as singletons. The sample was PBMCs. The receptors come from a man aged 35 to 55 in good health and CMV-seropositive. Each CDR3 is given with its conserved first and last residue. Fields, in order: V gene, clone size, J gene, D gene, CDR3 length, CDR3 protein, CDR3 DNA. The D gene is left open where the match is weak. Rows give clone size only sometimes, using once, few, many, or a class for an expanded clone.

v_call: TRBV6-1
clone_size: -
j_call: TRBJ2-7
d_call: TRBD1
cdr3_length: 14
cdr3_aa: CASSRGTGTYEQYF
cdr3_nt: TGTGCCAGCAGCCGCGGGACAGGGACCTACGAGCAGTACTTC

v_call: TRBV28
clone_size: -
j_call: TRBJ1-1
d_call: TRBD1
cdr3_length: 16
cdr3_aa: CASKVVPGTGNTEAFF
cdr3_nt: TGTGCCAGCAAGGTTGTCCCCGGGACAGGAAACACTGAAGCTTTCTTT

v_call: TRBV5-1
clone_size: -
j_call: TRBJ2-7
d_call: TRBD2
cdr3_length: 15
cdr3_aa: CASSLELAGPREQYF
cdr3_nt: TGCGCCAGCAGCTTGGAACTAGCGGGGCCTAGGGAGCAGTACTTC

v_call: TRBV29-1
clone_size: once
j_call: TRBJ1-4
d_call: TRBD1
cdr3_length: 14
cdr3_aa: CSVVSGTANEKLFF
cdr3_nt: TGCAGCGTTGTCTCGGGGACAGCAAATGAAAAACTGTTTTTT

v_call: TRBV2
clone_size: -
j_call: TRBJ2-6
d_call: -
cdr3_length: 16
cdr3_aa: CASSEDRVVGANVLTF
cdr3_nt: TGTGCCAGCAGTGAAGACAGGGTGGTTGGGGCCAACGTCCTGACTTTC

v_call: TRBV4-2
clone_size: -
j_call: TRBJ1-5
d_call: -
cdr3_length: 15
cdr3_aa: CASSQGDGYNQPQHF
cdr3_nt: TGTGCCAGCAGCCAAGGTGACGGGTATAATCAGCCCCAGCATTTT

v_call: TRBV10-1
clone_size: -
j_call: TRBJ2-7
d_call: -
cdr3_length: 13
cdr3_aa: CASSEGSSYEQYF
cdr3_nt: TGCGCCAGCAGTGAAGGGAGCTCCTACGAGCAGTACTTC

v_call: TRBV27
clone_size: -
j_call: TRBJ2-7
d_call: TRBD2
cdr3_length: 15
cdr3_aa: CASSLRGGGSYEQYF
cdr3_nt: TGTGCCAGCAGTTTAAGGGGCGGGGGCTCCTACGAGCAGTACTTC

v_call: TRBV5-1
clone_size: -
j_call: TRBJ2-6
d_call: TRBD1
cdr3_length: 16
cdr3_aa: CASQQGANSGANVLTF
cdr3_nt: TGCGCCAGCCAACAGGGGGCAAACTCTGGGGCCAACGTCCTGACTTTC

v_call: TRBV5-4
clone_size: -
j_call: TRBJ1-4
d_call: TRBD1
cdr3_length: 14
cdr3_aa: CASSKGQGNEKLFF
cdr3_nt: TGTGCCAGCAGCAAGGGACAGGGTAATGAAAAACTGTTTTTT

v_call: TRBV14
clone_size: -
j_call: TRBJ2-1
d_call: TRBD2
cdr3_length: 19
cdr3_aa: CASSQDPRLAGVGLNEQFF
cdr3_nt: TGTGCCAGCAGCCAAGACCCCAGGCTAGCGGGAGTGGGGCTCAATGAGCAGTTCTTC

v_call: TRBV7-6
clone_size: few
j_call: TRBJ1-1
d_call: -
cdr3_length: 14
cdr3_aa: CASSLLRSNTEAFF
cdr3_nt: TGTGCCAGCAGCTTACTTCGGTCGAACACTGAAGCTTTCTTT

v_call: TRBV7-9
clone_size: -
j_call: TRBJ2-7
d_call: TRBD2
cdr3_length: 13
cdr3_aa: CASTISGSDEQYF
cdr3_nt: TGTGCCAGTACAATTAGCGGGAGTGACGAGCAGTACTTC

v_call: TRBV14
clone_size: once
j_call: TRBJ2-1
d_call: TRBD2
cdr3_length: 15
cdr3_aa: CASSPGLADVYEQFF
cdr3_nt: TGTGCCAGCAGCCCGGGACTAGCGGACGTGTATGAGCAGTTCTTC

v_call: TRBV7-8
clone_size: -
j_call: TRBJ1-2
d_call: TRBD1
cdr3_length: 15
cdr3_aa: CASSFRDRPHHGYTF
cdr3_nt: TGTGCCAGCAGCTTCAGGGACAGGCCTCATCATGGCTACACCTTC

v_call: TRBV9
clone_size: -
j_call: TRBJ2-7
d_call: -
cdr3_length: 14
cdr3_aa: CASTLDTNSYEQYF
cdr3_nt: TGTGCCAGCACCTTGGACACCAACTCCTACGAGCAGTACTTC

v_call: TRBV5-1
clone_size: -
j_call: TRBJ2-1
d_call: TRBD1
cdr3_length: 16
cdr3_aa: CASSLVGTGNYNEQFF
cdr3_nt: TGCGCCAGCAGCTTGGTGGGGACAGGGAATTACAATGAGCAGTTCTTC

v_call: TRBV19
clone_size: few
j_call: TRBJ2-1
d_call: TRBD1
cdr3_length: 14
cdr3_aa: CASSKTTGEREQFF
cdr3_nt: TGTGCCAGTAGTAAGACGACAGGGGAGCGTGAGCAGTTCTTC

v_call: TRBV6-6
clone_size: -
j_call: TRBJ2-3
d_call: -
cdr3_length: 15
cdr3_aa: CASSYRSGGTDTQYF
cdr3_nt: TGTGCCAGCAGTTATCGGTCAGGCGGCACAGATACGCAGTATTTT

v_call: TRBV6-5
clone_size: -
j_call: TRBJ2-1
d_call: -
cdr3_length: 14
cdr3_aa: CASSSASASDEQFF
cdr3_nt: TGTGCCAGCAGTTCTGCTAGCGCCTCCGATGAGCAGTTCTTC

v_call: TRBV19
clone_size: -
j_call: TRBJ2-3
d_call: -
cdr3_length: 18
cdr3_aa: CASSIELTRGLLVDTQYF
cdr3_nt: TGTGCCAGTAGTATAGAGCTGACGCGGGGCCTATTGGTGGATACGCAGTATTTT

v_call: TRBV11-2
clone_size: -
j_call: TRBJ2-2
d_call: -
cdr3_length: 17
cdr3_aa: CASSSPQGKTNTGELFF
cdr3_nt: TGTGCCAGCAGCTCCCCCCAGGGCAAGACGAACACCGGGGAGCTGTTTTTT

v_call: TRBV9
clone_size: -
j_call: TRBJ2-1
d_call: TRBD2
cdr3_length: 16
cdr3_aa: CASSIPVSGSGGEQFF
cdr3_nt: TGTGCCAGCAGCATTCCTGTGAGCGGGAGTGGAGGTGAGCAGTTCTTC

v_call: TRBV20-1
clone_size: few
j_call: TRBJ1-6
d_call: -
cdr3_length: 11
cdr3_aa: CSARTDLSLHF
cdr3_nt: TGCAGTGCCCGGACAGACTTATCCCTCCACTTT

v_call: TRBV7-8
clone_size: -
j_call: TRBJ2-1
d_call: TRBD2
cdr3_length: 15
cdr3_aa: CASSLTGLAVNEQFF
cdr3_nt: TGTGCCAGCAGCTTAACGGGACTAGCGGTCAATGAGCAGTTCTTC

v_call: TRBV11-3
clone_size: -
j_call: TRBJ1-2
d_call: -
cdr3_length: 12
cdr3_aa: CASSLVPGGYTF
cdr3_nt: TGTGCCAGCAGCTTAGTTCCGGGTGGCTACACCTTC

v_call: TRBV28
clone_size: -
j_call: TRBJ2-3
d_call: -
cdr3_length: 15
cdr3_aa: CASRPLSSSTDTQYF
cdr3_nt: TGTGCCAGCAGACCTCTAAGTAGCTCCACAGATACGCAGTATTTT